This T cell receptor (beta chain) came from a study of shared clonotypes between healthy human individuals. CD8 cells classed as naive were CD45RO-negative and positively selected for CCR7, excluding terminally differentiated effector memory CD45RA+ cells. Nashville, Tennessee was home to all donors, who were Caucasian adults. The CDR3 consists of 12 residues. The V end was cut by 6 bases, the J end by 4 bases, with 12 bases between. CDR1 and CDR2 (germline): SQVTM, ANQGSEA. Repertoires were generated with immunoSEQ multiplex PCR, while TCRdb's copy carries only in-frame clones and drops some. Of about 600,000 clones in the sample, 95% to 98% were seen once.

The chain carries TRBV29-1 and TRBJ1-1; D unresolved. The TCR originated in a man in his thirties or forties in good health. The material sequenced was naive CD8+ T cells sorted from blood. DNA for the CDR3: TGCAGCGTAAAGGAGCTAGGCACTGAAGCTTTCTTT. Translation gives CSVKELGTEAFF.